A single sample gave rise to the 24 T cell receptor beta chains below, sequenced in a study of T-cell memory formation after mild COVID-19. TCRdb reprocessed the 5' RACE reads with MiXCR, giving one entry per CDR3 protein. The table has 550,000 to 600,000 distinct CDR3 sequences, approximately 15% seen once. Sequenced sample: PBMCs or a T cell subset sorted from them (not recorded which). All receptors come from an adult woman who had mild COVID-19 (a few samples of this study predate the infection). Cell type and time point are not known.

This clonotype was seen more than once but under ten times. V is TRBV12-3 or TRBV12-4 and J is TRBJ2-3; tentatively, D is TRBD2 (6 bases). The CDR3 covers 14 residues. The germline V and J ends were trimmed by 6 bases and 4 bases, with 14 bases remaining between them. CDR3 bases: TGTGCCAGCAGCCATAGCGGCCACTCAGATACGCAGTATTTT. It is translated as CASSHSGHSDTQYF.

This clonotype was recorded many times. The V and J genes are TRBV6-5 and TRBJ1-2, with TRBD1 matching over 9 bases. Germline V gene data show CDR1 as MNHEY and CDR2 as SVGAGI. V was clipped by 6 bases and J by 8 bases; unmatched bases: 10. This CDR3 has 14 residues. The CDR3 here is CASSLGTGTSGYTF. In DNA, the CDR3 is TGTGCCAGCAGCCTAGGGACAGGGACTTCAGGCTACACCTTC.

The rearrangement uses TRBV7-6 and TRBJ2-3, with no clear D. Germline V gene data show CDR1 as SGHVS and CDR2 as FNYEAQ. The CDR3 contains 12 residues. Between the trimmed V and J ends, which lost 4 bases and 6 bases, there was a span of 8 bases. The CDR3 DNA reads TGTGCCAGCAGCTCTGAGTGGGATACGCAGTATTTT. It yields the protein CASSSEWDTQYF. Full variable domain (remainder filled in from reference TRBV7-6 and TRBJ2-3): GAGVSQSPRYKVTKRGQDVALRCDPISGHVSLYWYRQALGQGPEFLTYFNYEAQQDKSGLPNDRFSAERPEGSISTLTIQRTEQRDSAMYRCASSSEWDTQYFGPGTRLTVL.

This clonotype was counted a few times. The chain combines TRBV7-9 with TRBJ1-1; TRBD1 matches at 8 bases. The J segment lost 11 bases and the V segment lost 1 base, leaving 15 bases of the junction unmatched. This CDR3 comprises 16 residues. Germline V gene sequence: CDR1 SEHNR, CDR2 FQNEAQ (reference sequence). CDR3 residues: CASSLGAGGGRIEAFF. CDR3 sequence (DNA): TGTGCCAGCAGCTTAGGGGCAGGGGGCGGACGAATAGAGGCTTTCTTT.

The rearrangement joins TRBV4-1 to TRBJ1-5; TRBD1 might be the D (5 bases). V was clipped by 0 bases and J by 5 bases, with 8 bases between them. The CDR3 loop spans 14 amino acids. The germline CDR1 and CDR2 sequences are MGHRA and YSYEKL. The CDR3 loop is CASSQDKGYQPQHF. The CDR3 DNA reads TGCGCCAGCAGCCAAGATAAGGGGTATCAGCCCCAGCATTTT.

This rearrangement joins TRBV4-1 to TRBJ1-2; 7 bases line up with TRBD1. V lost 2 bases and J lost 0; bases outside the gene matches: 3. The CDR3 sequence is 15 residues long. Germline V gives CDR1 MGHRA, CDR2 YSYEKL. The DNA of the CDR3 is TGCGCCAGCAGCCAACTCGGACAGGCTAACTATGGCTACACCTTC. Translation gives CASSQLGQANYGYTF.

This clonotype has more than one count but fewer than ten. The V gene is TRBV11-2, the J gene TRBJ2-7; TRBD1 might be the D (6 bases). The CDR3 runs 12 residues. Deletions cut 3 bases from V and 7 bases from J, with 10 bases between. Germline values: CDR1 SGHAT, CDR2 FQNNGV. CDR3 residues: CASSFNREEQYF. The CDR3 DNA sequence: TGTGCCAGCAGCTTCAACAGGGAGGAGCAGTACTTC.

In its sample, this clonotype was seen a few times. The CDR3 nucleotides are TGTGCCACCAGTGACCGGGCGAATCAAGAGACCCAGTACTTC. This sequence encodes CATSDRANQETQYF. V and J are TRBV24-1 and TRBJ2-5; no clear D gene. There are 14 residues in the CDR3. V lost 4 bases to trimming and J lost 2 bases, with 10 bases between them. The germline CDR1 and CDR2 sequences are KGHDR and SFDVKD.

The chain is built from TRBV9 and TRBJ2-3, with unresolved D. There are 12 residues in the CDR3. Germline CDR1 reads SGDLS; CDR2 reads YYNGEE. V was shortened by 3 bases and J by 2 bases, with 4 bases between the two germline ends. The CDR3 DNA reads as TGTGCCAGCAGCGCCTTCACAGATACGCAGTATTTT. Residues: CASSAFTDTQYF.

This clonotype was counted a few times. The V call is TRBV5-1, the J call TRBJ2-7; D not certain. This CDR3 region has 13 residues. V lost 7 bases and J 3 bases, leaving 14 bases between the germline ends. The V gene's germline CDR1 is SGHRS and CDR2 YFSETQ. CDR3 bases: TGCGCCAGCGGCCCCTCCGTGGGCTACGAGCAGTACTTC. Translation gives CASGPSVGYEQYF.

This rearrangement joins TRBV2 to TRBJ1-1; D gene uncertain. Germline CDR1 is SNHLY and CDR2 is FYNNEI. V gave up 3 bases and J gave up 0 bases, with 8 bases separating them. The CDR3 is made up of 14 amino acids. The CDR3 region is CASSDERMNTEAFF. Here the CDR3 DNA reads TGTGCCAGCAGTGATGAACGGATGAACACTGAAGCTTTCTTT.

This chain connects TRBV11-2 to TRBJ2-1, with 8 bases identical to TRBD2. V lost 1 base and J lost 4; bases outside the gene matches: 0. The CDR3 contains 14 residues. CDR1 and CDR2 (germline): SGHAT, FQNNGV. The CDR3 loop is CASSLVAGYNEQFF. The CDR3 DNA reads TGTGCCAGCAGCTTAGTAGCGGGGTACAATGAGCAGTTCTTC. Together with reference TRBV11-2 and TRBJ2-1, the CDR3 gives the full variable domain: EAGVAQSPRYKIIEKRQSVAFWCNPISGHATLYWYQQILGQGPKLLIQFQNNGVVDDSQLPKDRFSAERLKGVDSTLKIQPAKLEDSAVYLCASSLVAGYNEQFFGPGTRLTVL.

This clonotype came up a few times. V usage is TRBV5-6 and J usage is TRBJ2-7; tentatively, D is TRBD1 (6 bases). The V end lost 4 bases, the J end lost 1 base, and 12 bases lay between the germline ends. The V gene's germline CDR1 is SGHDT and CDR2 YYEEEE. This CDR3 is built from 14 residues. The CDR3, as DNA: TGTGCCAGCAGCGAGACGGACAGTTCCTACGAGCAGTACTTC. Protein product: CASSETDSSYEQYF.

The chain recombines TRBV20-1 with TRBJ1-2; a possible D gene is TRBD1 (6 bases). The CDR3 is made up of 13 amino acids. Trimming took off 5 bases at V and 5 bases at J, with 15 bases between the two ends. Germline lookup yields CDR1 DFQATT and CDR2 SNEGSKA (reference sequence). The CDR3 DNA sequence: TGCAGTGCTCGATTAAACAGGGTATATGGCTACACCTTC. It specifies CSARLNRVYGYTF.

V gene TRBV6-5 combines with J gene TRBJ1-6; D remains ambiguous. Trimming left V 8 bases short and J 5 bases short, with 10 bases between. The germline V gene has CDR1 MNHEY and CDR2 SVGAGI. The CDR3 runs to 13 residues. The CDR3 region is CASRIADNSPLHF. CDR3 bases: TGTGCCAGCCGTATAGCCGATAATTCACCCCTCCACTTT.

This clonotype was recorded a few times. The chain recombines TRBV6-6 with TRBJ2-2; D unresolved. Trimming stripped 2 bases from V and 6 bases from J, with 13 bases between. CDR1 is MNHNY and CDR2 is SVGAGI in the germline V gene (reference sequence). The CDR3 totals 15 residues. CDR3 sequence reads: CASSYSPHPPGELFF. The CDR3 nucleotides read TGTGCCAGCAGTTACAGCCCTCATCCACCCGGGGAGCTGTTTTTT.

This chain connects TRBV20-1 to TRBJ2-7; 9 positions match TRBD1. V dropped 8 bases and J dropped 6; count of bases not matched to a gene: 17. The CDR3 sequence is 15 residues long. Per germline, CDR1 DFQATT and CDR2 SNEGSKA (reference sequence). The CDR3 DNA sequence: TGCAGTCCCAGCGTACAGGGGGCGGCTCTGGGCGAGCAGTACTTC. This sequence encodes CSPSVQGAALGEQYF.

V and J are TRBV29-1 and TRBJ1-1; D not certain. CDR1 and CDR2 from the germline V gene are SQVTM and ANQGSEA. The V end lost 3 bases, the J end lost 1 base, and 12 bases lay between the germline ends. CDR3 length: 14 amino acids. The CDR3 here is CSVDARAGNTEAFF. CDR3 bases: TGCAGCGTTGACGCCCGGGCGGGGAACACTGAAGCTTTCTTT. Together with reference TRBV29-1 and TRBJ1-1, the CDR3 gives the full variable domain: SAVISQKPSRDICQRGTSLTIQCQVDSQVTMMFWYRQQPGQSLTLIATANQGSEATYESGFVIDKFPISRPNLTFSTLTVSNMSPEDSSIYLCSVDARAGNTEAFFGQGTRLTVV.

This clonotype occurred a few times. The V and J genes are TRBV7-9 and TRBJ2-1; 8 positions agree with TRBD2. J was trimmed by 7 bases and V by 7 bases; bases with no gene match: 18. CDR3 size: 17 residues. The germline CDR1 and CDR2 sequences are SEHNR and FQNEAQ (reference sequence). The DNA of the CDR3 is TGTGCCAGCAAAAAGGGAGATGGAGCGGGAGAGTTAAATGAGCAGTTCTTC. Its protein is CASKKGDGAGELNEQFF.

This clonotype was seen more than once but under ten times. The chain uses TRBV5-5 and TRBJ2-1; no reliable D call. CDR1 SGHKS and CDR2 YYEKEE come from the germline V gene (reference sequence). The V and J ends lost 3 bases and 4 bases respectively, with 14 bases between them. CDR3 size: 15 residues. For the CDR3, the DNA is TGTGCCAGCAGCTCGAGCTCTGACACGTACAATGAGCAGTTCTTC. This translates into CASSSSSDTYNEQFF.

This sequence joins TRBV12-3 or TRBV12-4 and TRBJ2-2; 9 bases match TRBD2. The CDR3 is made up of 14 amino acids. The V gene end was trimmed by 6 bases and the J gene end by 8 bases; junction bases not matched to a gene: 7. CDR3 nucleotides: TGTGCCAGCAGCCCGACTAGCGGCTCAGGGGAGCTGTTTTTT. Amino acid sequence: CASSPTSGSGELFF.

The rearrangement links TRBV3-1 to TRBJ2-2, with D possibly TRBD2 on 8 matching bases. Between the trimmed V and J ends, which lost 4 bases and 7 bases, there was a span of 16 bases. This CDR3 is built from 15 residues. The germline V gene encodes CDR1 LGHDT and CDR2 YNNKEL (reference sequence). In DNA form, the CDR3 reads TGTGCCAGCAGCCCCGGGAGGGGGCCTATCGGGGAGCTGTTTTTT. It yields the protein CASSPGRGPIGELFF.

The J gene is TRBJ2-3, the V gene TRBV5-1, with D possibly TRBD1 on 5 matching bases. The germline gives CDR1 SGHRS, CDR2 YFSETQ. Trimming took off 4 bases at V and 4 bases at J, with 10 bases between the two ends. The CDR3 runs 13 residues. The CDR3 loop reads CASSREGADTQYF. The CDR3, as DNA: TGCGCCAGCAGCCGCGAAGGGGCAGATACGCAGTATTTT. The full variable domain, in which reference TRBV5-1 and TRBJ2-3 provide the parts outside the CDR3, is KAGVTQTPRYLIKTRGQQVTLSCSPISGHRSVSWYQQTPGQGLQFLFEYFSETQRNKGNFPGRFSGRQFSNSRSEMNVSTLELGDSALYLCASSREGADTQYFGPGTRLTVL.

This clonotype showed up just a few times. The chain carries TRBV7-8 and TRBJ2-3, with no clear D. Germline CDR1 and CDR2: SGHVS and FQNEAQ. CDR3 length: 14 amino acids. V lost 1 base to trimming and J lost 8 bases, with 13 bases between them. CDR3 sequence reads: CASSLGALLGTQYF. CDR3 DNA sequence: TGTGCCAGCAGCTTAGGGGCACTCCTGGGTACGCAGTATTTT.